Here is one T cell receptor beta chain with its context. What it binds is unknown. The CDR3 runs to 13 residues. Germline V gene lookup returns CDR1 MNHNS and CDR2 SASEGT. V was shortened by 2 bases and J by 4 bases, with 5 bases between the two germline ends. The entry originates in a study of OX40 agonist ivuxolimab in advanced cancers. Across the whole study: In three patients, partial responses were observed, one with hepatocellular carcinoma and two with cutaneous melanoma.

Study-wide points: Certain nonresponders likewise exhibited a low normalized T-cell clonal expansion. Near-lowest levels of clonal expansion characterized partial responders at 0.1-3.0 mg/kg.

This table comes from immunoSEQ multiplex PCR, and its TCRdb copy is limited to in-frame clones, with some not included. The repertoire holds roughly 80,000 clones, with around four fifths as singletons. The sequenced sample was CD4+ or CD8+ T cells sorted from blood, obtained in a trial of the OX40 agonist ivuxolimab. The chain carries TRBV6-1 and TRBJ2-2; D is unclear. This clonotype originated in an adult with an advanced solid tumor such as melanoma, head and neck, liver or kidney cancer. CDR3 DNA sequence: TGTGCCAGCAGTGAAAAGGCCACCGGGGAGCTGTTTTTT. This gives the protein CASSEKATGELFF.